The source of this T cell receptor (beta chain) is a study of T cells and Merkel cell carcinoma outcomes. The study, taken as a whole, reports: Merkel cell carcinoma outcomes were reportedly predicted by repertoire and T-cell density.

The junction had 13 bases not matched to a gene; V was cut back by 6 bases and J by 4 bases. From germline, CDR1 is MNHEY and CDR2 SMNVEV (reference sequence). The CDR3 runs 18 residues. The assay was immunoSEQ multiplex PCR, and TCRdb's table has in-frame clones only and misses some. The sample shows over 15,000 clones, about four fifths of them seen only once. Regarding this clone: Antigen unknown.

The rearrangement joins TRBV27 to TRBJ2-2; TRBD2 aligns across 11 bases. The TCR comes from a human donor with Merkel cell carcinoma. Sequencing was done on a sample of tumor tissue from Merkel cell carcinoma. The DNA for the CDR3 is TGTGCCAGCAGCCGGATTAGCGGGAGGGCCTCTGGCACCGGGGAGCTGTTTTTT. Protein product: CASSRISGRASGTGELFF.